These 9 T cell receptor beta chains were all obtained from the same sample, sequenced in a study of blood T cell repertoires in COVID-19. Libraries were prepared by immunoSEQ multiplex PCR; TCRdb keeps only in-frame clonotypes and omits some of them. This sample has 45,000 or so clones; 86% occur once, and the top ten carry around 8.5%. Sequencing input: peripheral blood. Receptor source: a human donor in a cohort sampled during active COVID-19.

There are a few counts of this clone. CDR3 nucleotides: TGTGCCAGCAGTTTTCCCGTGCTAGCGGGTGATAGCTCCTACGAGCAGTACTTC. As protein: CASSFPVLAGDSSYEQYF. The gene calls are TRBV28 and TRBJ2-7; TRBD2 matches at 8 bases. The CDR3 runs 18 residues. Trimming took 3 bases from V and 0 from J; bases not matched to a gene: 13. The germline CDR1 and CDR2 sequences are MDHEN and SYDVKM.

The rearrangement links TRBV6-6 to TRBJ2-7; D is uncertain. The CDR3 totals 14 residues. With 0 bases removed from V and 3 bases from J, the gap between germline ends came to 9 bases. Germline V CDR1 and CDR2: MNHNY, SVGAGI (reference sequence). The CDR3 DNA sequence: TGTGCCAGCAGTTACTCGTCCGTAAACTACGAGCAGTACTTC. The encoded protein is CASSYSSVNYEQYF.

This clone was seen only once. The rearrangement joins TRBV6-5 to TRBJ1-1; D is uncertain. The V gene lost 6 bases and the J gene lost 0 bases, with 5 bases spanning the gap. Germline V gene sequence: CDR1 MNHEY, CDR2 SVGAGI. The CDR3 has 12 residues. The CDR3 is CASRRVNTEAFF. CDR3 DNA sequence: TGTGCCAGCAGGCGGGTGAACACTGAAGCTTTCTTT.

This chain joins TRBV5-1 and TRBJ1-1; D gene unclear. V was pared by 3 bases and J by 1 base, with 7 bases between. The CDR3 is 13 residues long. Germline assignment: CDR1 SGHRS and CDR2 YFSETQ. The CDR3 DNA sequence: TGCGCCAGCAGCTGGCAGGAGAACACTGAAGCTTTCTTT. Translating it yields CASSWQENTEAFF.

V and J are TRBV7-9 and TRBJ1-4; D is perhaps TRBD1 (5 bases). CDR1 is SEHNR and CDR2 is FQNEAQ in the germline V gene (reference sequence). The CDR3 has 16 amino acids. V gave up 6 bases and J gave up 0 bases, with 14 bases separating them. CDR3 sequence (DNA): TGTGCCAGCAGTTCCTTTAGGGGCACAACTAATGAAAAACTGTTTTTT. Translating it yields CASSSFRGTTNEKLFF.

V is TRBV12-2 and J is TRBJ1-5. TRBV12-2 is labeled a pseudogene. This CDR3 comprises 15 residues. Here the CDR3 reads CASRLYQGANQPQHF. The CDR3 bases are TGTGCAAGTCGCTTATATCAAGGAGCCAATCAGCCCCAGCATTTT.

V and J are TRBV6-5 and TRBJ2-2; 12 nucleotides align to TRBD1. Losses at the gene ends were 10 bases for V and 6 bases for J; bases not matched to a gene: 9. CDR3 length equals 15 residues. CDR1 and CDR2 from the germline V gene are MNHEY and SVGAGI. The CDR3 nucleotides are TGTGCCACCGAGGGGACAGGGGGCCCGGCCGGGGAGCTGTTTTTT. Its translation: CATEGTGGPAGELFF.

V and J are TRBV18 and TRBJ1-1; no clear D. This CDR3 spans 15 amino acids. Germline lookup yields CDR1 KGHSH and CDR2 LQKENI. The V end was cut by 6 bases, the J end by 1 base, with 15 bases between. The CDR3 nucleotides read TGTGCCAGCTCCTCCTCGGGGTTAGGGAACACTGAAGCTTTCTTT. Its protein product is CASSSSGLGNTEAFF.

The V gene is TRBV18, the J gene TRBJ2-7, with 10 bases identical to TRBD1. Losses at the gene ends were 1 base for V and 6 bases for J; bases not matched to a gene: 3. Looked up from germline, CDR1 is KGHSH and CDR2 is LQKENI. The CDR3 spans 14 residues. CDR3 sequence: CASSPRDRGGEQYF. CDR3 DNA sequence: TGTGCCAGCTCACCACGGGACAGGGGAGGCGAGCAGTACTTC. The whole variable domain, filled in from reference TRBV18 and TRBJ2-7, reads NAGVMQNPRHLVRRRGQEARLRCSPMKGHSHVYWYRQLPEEGLKFMVYLQKENIIDESGMPKERFSAEFPKEGPSILRIQQVVRGDSAAYFCASSPRDRGGEQYFGPGTRLTVT.